This passage covers 26 T cell receptor beta chains from one sample sequenced in a study of identical twins. TCRdb itself ran the 5' RACE reads through MiXCR, one entry per CDR3 protein. The sample yields roughly 690,000 distinct CDR3 sequences, 5.5% to 6.5% seen once. The specimen was naive T cells sorted from blood. The receptors come from a man between 18 and 29 years old in good health.

This clonotype came up a few times. CDR3 loop: CSARVDGELFF. Written as DNA, the CDR3 is TGCAGTGCTAGAGTTGACGGGGAGCTGTTTTTT. The chain recombines TRBV20-1 with TRBJ2-2; D is ambiguous. Trimming removed 1 base at V and 7 bases at J, with 4 bases between. The CDR3 contains 11 residues. Germline values: CDR1 DFQATT, CDR2 SNEGSKA (reference sequence).

This clonotype occurred many times. The chain links TRBV12-3 or TRBV12-4 to TRBJ1-6, with 8 positions matching TRBD1. Unmatched junction bases numbered 7, after V lost 6 bases and J lost 6 bases. This CDR3 is 15 amino acids long. The CDR3 here is CASRSDRGPNSPLHF. CDR3 DNA sequence: TGTGCCAGCAGATCCGACAGGGGACCTAATTCACCCCTCCACTTT.

This clonotype showed up just a few times. The chain joins TRBV9 to TRBJ2-7; unclear D gene. Germline V lookup: CDR1 SGDLS, CDR2 YYNGEE. This CDR3 is 16 amino acids long. V shed 0 bases and J shed 5 bases, with 18 bases lying between them. CDR3: CASSVGSTGSSHEQYF. The CDR3 DNA reads TGTGCCAGCAGCGTAGGGAGTACCGGGTCTTCTCACGAGCAGTACTTC. The whole variable domain, filled in from reference TRBV9 and TRBJ2-7, reads DSGVTQTPKHLITATGQRVTLRCSPRSGDLSVYWYQQSLDQGLQFLIQYYNGEERAKGNILERFSAQQFPDLHSELNLSSLELGDSALYFCASSVGSTGSSHEQYFGPGTRLTVT.

The V gene is TRBV6-2 or TRBV6-3, the J gene TRBJ2-1, with a tentative D call TRBD1 (5 bases). Trimming shortened V by 0 bases and J by 1 base, and 10 bases separated the two germline ends. Germline CDR1 and CDR2: MNHEY and SVGEGT. The CDR3 is made up of 16 amino acids. In nucleotides, the CDR3 is TGTGCCAGCAGTTACTCGACTGGGGCTTCCTACAATGAGCAGTTCTTC. The encoded protein is CASSYSTGASYNEQFF.

This clonotype was recorded a few times. The V gene is TRBV18, the J gene TRBJ1-1, with 8 nucleotides matching TRBD1. V shed 1 base, J shed 3 bases, and the junction held 1 base outside the gene matches. Germline V lookup: CDR1 KGHSH, CDR2 LQKENI. This CDR3 has 14 residues. This CDR3 reads CASSPQGQDTEAFF. The CDR3 DNA sequence: TGTGCCAGCTCACCACAGGGACAGGACACTGAAGCTTTCTTT.

V is TRBV15 and J is TRBJ2-6; 7 bases are shared with TRBD1. Losses at the gene ends were 0 bases for V and 0 bases for J; bases not matched to a gene: 2. This CDR3 is built from 17 residues. Per germline, CDR1 LNHNV and CDR2 YYDKDF (reference sequence). CDR3 region: CATSREGQPSGANVLTF. The CDR3 DNA follows: TGTGCCACCAGCAGAGAGGGACAGCCCTCTGGGGCCAACGTCCTGACTTTC.

V gene TRBV6-4 combines with J gene TRBJ1-2; the D is unclear. The germline gives CDR1 MRHNA, CDR2 SNTAGT. The CDR3 contains 13 residues. Trimming shortened V by 6 bases and J by 4 bases, and 12 bases separated the two germline ends. For the CDR3, the DNA is TGTGCCAGCAGGACCGGGAACCTCTATGGCTACACCTTC. Its translation: CASRTGNLYGYTF.

The gene calls are TRBV5-1 and TRBJ2-2; D might be TRBD1 (5 bases). V lost 1 base, J lost 5 bases, and 12 bases lay in between. The CDR3 contains 15 residues. CDR1 is SGHRS and CDR2 is YFSETQ in the germline V gene. CDR3 bases: TGCGCCAGCAGCTTGTTCCGACAGACGACCGGGGAGCTGTTTTTT. This codes for CASSLFRQTTGELFF.

This clonotype was counted a few times. V and J are TRBV6-2 or TRBV6-3 and TRBJ2-1; TRBD1 matches at 7 bases. After removal of 6 bases from V and 4 bases from J, the junction contained 21 bases not matched to a gene. The CDR3 spans 19 residues. From germline, CDR1 is MNHEY and CDR2 SVGEGT. CDR3 amino acids: CASSSMSRDSHNPYNEQFF. The CDR3 DNA follows: TGTGCCAGCAGCTCTATGTCCCGGGACAGCCACAATCCATACAATGAGCAGTTCTTC.

The chain joins TRBV27 to TRBJ2-7, with 8 bases lining up with TRBD2. V was clipped by 6 bases and J by 5 bases; unmatched bases: 15. CDR3 length: 16 amino acids. CDR1 is MNHEY and CDR2 is SMNVEV in the germline V gene (reference sequence). CDR3 region: CASSVQGIAGKNEQYF. The CDR3 nucleotides read TGTGCCAGCAGCGTACAGGGAATAGCGGGAAAGAACGAGCAGTACTTC.

This clonotype was seen more than once but under ten times. V gene TRBV7-8 combines with J gene TRBJ2-5; TRBD2 is a possible D gene (6 bases). Germline CDR1 reads SGHVS; CDR2 reads FQNEAQ. The CDR3 loop spans 17 amino acids. V was shortened by 4 bases and J by 3 bases, with 21 bases between the two germline ends. The CDR3 region is CASSSWARGGRKETQYF. The CDR3 nucleotides read TGTGCCAGCAGCTCATGGGCCCGGGGAGGAAGGAAAGAGACCCAGTACTTC.

The chain combines TRBV14 with TRBJ1-6; weak D call: TRBD1 (6 bases). CDR1 and CDR2 (germline): SGHDN, FVKESK. Trimming took off 8 bases at V and 7 bases at J, with 15 bases between the two ends. This CDR3 is 14 amino acids long. The CDR3 DNA is TGTGCCAGCGGAAAAAACAGGGAGAATTCACCCCTCCACTTT. Amino acids: CASGKNRENSPLHF.

In its sample, this clonotype was seen many times. This sequence joins TRBV7-6 and TRBJ2-1; D possibly corresponds to TRBD1 (6 bases). Trimming took 4 bases from V and 4 from J, leaving 11 bases between them. CDR3 length equals 14 residues. From germline, CDR1 is SGHVS and CDR2 FNYEAQ. The CDR3 loop reads CASSSGTLYNEQFF. The CDR3 DNA sequence: TGTGCCAGCAGCTCCGGGACACTATACAATGAGCAGTTCTTC. The variable domain in full, completed from reference TRBV7-6 and TRBJ2-1, reads GAGVSQSPRYKVTKRGQDVALRCDPISGHVSLYWYRQALGQGPEFLTYFNYEAQQDKSGLPNDRFSAERPEGSISTLTIQRTEQRDSAMYRCASSSGTLYNEQFFGPGTRLTVL.

This clonotype was found many times. The rearrangement links TRBV6-1 to TRBJ1-5, with 7 bases lining up with TRBD1. The ends lost 6 bases at V and 8 bases at J; junction bases unmatched: 10. CDR1 is MNHNS and CDR2 is SASEGT in the germline V gene. The CDR3 length is 14 residues. In DNA, the CDR3 is TGTGCCAGCAGCTTTCATGGACAGGCAGAGCCCCAGCATTTT. Translating gives CASSFHGQAEPQHF.

V and J are TRBV7-6 and TRBJ1-4, with 9 bases that match TRBD1. V trimming: 5 bases; J trimming: 8 bases; junction bases outside the gene matches: 9. CDR3 length: 15 residues. The germline CDR1 and CDR2 sequences are SGHVS and FNYEAQ. CDR3 DNA: TGTGCCAGCAGCCCCAACAGGGGGCTAGGGGAAAAACTGTTTTTT. It specifies CASSPNRGLGEKLFF.

As for this clonotype: One junction end does not reproduce the germline sequence, and a read error may be involved. V is TRBV6-1 and J is TRBJ2-3, with D unclear. This CDR3 comprises 13 residues. Germline V gives CDR1 MNHNS, CDR2 SASEGT. CDR3 region: CASSPPGADTQCF. The DNA of the CDR3 is TGTGCCAGCAGCCCACCAGGCGCCGATACGCAGTGTTTT.

The table lists this clonotype with a few counts. The CDR3: CATSREASGSSDTQYF. CDR3 bases: TGTGCCACCAGCAGAGAAGCTAGCGGGAGTTCAGATACGCAGTATTTT. V is TRBV15 and J is TRBJ2-3, with 10 nucleotides matching TRBD2. V lost 0 bases to trimming and J lost 4 bases; unmatched junction nucleotides: 4. The germline V gene encodes CDR1 LNHNV and CDR2 YYDKDF (reference sequence). The CDR3 runs to 16 residues. The full variable domain, completed using reference TRBV15 and TRBJ2-3, is DAMVIQNPRYQVTQFGKPVTLSCSQTLNHNVMYWYQQKSSQAPKLLFHYYDKDFNNEADTPDNFQSRRPNTSFCFLDIRSPGLGDTAMYLCATSREASGSSDTQYFGPGTRLTVL.

There are many counts of this clonotype. The gene calls are TRBV5-1 and TRBJ2-4; maybe TRBD2 (6 bases). The CDR3 is made up of 16 amino acids. The germline V and J ends were trimmed by 0 bases and 0 bases, with 10 bases remaining between them. Germline lookup yields CDR1 SGHRS and CDR2 YFSETQ. The CDR3 DNA follows: TGCGCCAGCAGCTTGGTTCAGGGACTAGCCAAAAACATTCAGTACTTC. The encoded protein is CASSLVQGLAKNIQYF. Combining the CDR3 with reference TRBV5-1 and TRBJ2-4 gives the whole variable domain KAGVTQTPRYLIKTRGQQVTLSCSPISGHRSVSWYQQTPGQGLQFLFEYFSETQRNKGNFPGRFSGRQFSNSRSEMNVSTLELGDSALYLCASSLVQGLAKNIQYFGAGTRLSVL.

This clonotype was counted many times. The chain recombines TRBV20-1 with TRBJ2-3; possibly TRBD1 or TRBD2 for D (5 bases each). This CDR3 is 16 amino acids long. Germline CDR1 DFQATT, CDR2 SNEGSKA (reference sequence). V was shortened by 1 base and J by 0 bases, with 14 bases between the two germline ends. The CDR3 loop is CSARGSGPSSTDTQYF. Here the CDR3 DNA reads TGCAGTGCTAGAGGTTCGGGACCTTCAAGCACAGATACGCAGTATTTT.

This clonotype has ten or more counts. The chain employs TRBV20-1 and TRBJ2-7; D ambiguous. CDR1 and CDR2 from the germline V gene are DFQATT and SNEGSKA (reference sequence). This CDR3 region has 14 residues. With 0 bases removed from V and 3 bases from J, the gap between germline ends came to 12 bases. CDR3 DNA: TGCAGTGCTAGAGATCTAAACAGCCTCTACGAGCAGTACTTC. Its translation: CSARDLNSLYEQYF.

The chain employs TRBV4-3 and TRBJ2-2; the D is unclear. The CDR3 is 15 residues long. V lost 4 bases and J lost 2, with 11 bases in between. Germline loops: CDR1 LGHNA, CDR2 YSLEER. The chain's CDR3 is CASSPGRFNTGELFF. DNA for the CDR3: TGCGCCAGCAGCCCGGGCAGGTTTAACACCGGGGAGCTGTTTTTT.

As concerns this clonotype: This could be a read error, since a much larger clone is one nucleotide away. The chain carries TRBV7-9 and TRBJ1-1; unclear D gene. This CDR3 region has 11 residues. CDR1 SEHNR and CDR2 FQNEAQ come from the germline V gene (reference sequence). The CDR3, as DNA: TGTCCCAGCAGCTTAGGGATCGGAGCTTTCTTT. Amino acids: CPSSLGIGAFF.

In this sample, this clonotype turned up many times. The rearrangement uses TRBV10-3 and TRBJ2-1; 13 nucleotides line up with TRBD2. Germline V CDR1 and CDR2: ENHRY, SYGVKD. This CDR3 has 15 residues. V lost 4 bases, J lost 10 bases, and 7 bases stayed unmatched. CDR3 in DNA: TGTGCCATCAGTGTATTGGGACTAGCGGGATCAGAGCAGTTCTTC. Its translation: CAISVLGLAGSEQFF.

The chain joins TRBV12-3 or TRBV12-4 to TRBJ2-7, with D unclear. V was trimmed by 6 bases and J by 3 bases, leaving 12 bases between them. The CDR3 spans 13 residues. The CDR3: CASRVNSNYEQYV. CDR3 coding DNA: TGTGCCAGCAGGGTGAACTCGAACTACGAGCAGTACGTC.

This clonotype was seen only a few times. The rearrangement links TRBV20-1 to TRBJ2-2; D is uncertain. The length of the CDR3 is 13 residues. The germline V and J ends were trimmed by 5 bases and 6 bases, with 13 bases remaining between them. Germline lookup yields CDR1 DFQATT and CDR2 SNEGSKA (reference sequence). CDR3 sequence: CSASDVLPGELFF. The CDR3, as DNA: TGCAGTGCTTCTGACGTTTTACCCGGGGAGCTGTTTTTT.

This clonotype was seen more than once but under ten times. CDR3 DNA: TGCGCCAGCAGCGTTGCCGAGGCCGGGGAGCTGTTTTTT. This sequence encodes CASSVAEAGELFF. The V call is TRBV5-1, the J call TRBJ2-2, with no clear D. In germline, CDR1 is SGHRS, CDR2 YFSETQ. V was shortened by 4 bases and J by 6 bases, with 10 bases between the two germline ends. The CDR3 has 13 amino acids.